The 30 T cell receptor beta chains given below trace back to one sample, sequenced in a study of vaccination effects on CD4 cells after COVID-19. Assay: immunoSEQ multiplex PCR; the TCRdb copy retains only in-frame clones and omits some. The sample includes about 40,000 clones, approximately 70% of them seen just once. With the ViraFEST assay, the study expanded antigen-specific CD4+ T cells using viral peptide pools, then sequenced them. On roughly day 10 of culture, CD4+ T cells were separated out. Nucleocapsid antibodies were negative in the vaccine recipients, who had never had SARS-CoV-2 infection. These receptors are not linked to any known antigen. Sequencing used CD4+ T cells from PBMCs cultured with SARS-CoV-2 spike peptides, obtained before COVID-19 vaccination. The receptors were sampled from a human donor who received a COVID-19 vaccine.

The rearrangement links TRBV9 to TRBJ2-1; D is possibly TRBD1 (7 bases). In germline, CDR1 is SGDLS, CDR2 YYNGEE. The CDR3 contains 15 residues. V was pared by 1 base and J by 7 bases, with 15 bases between. The CDR3 DNA reads TGTGCCAGCAGCGTACTCCAGGGGGGAAGTAATGAGCAGTTCTTC. This encodes CASSVLQGGSNEQFF.

The chain links TRBV9 to TRBJ2-1; possibly TRBD1 for D (5 bases). The CDR3 is made up of 14 amino acids. Germline loops: CDR1 SGDLS, CDR2 YYNGEE. V lost 3 bases and J 8 bases, leaving 15 bases between the germline ends. CDR3 in DNA: TGTGCCAGCAGCGCCAGACAGTCTTCGGATGAGCAGTTCTTC. This encodes CASSARQSSDEQFF.

The V call is TRBV4-1, the J call TRBJ1-2; no clear D. In germline, CDR1 is MGHRA, CDR2 YSYEKL. The CDR3 has 15 residues. Trimming took off 1 base at V and 4 bases at J, with 13 bases between the two ends. CDR3 region: CASSQGGGLGYGYTF. CDR3 nucleotide sequence: TGCGCCAGCAGCCAAGGAGGAGGGTTGGGCTATGGCTACACCTTC.

The chain combines TRBV15 with TRBJ2-7; D is unresolved. Germline loops: CDR1 LNHNV, CDR2 YYDKDF (reference sequence). V was pared by 1 base and J by 7 bases, with 8 bases between. This CDR3 contains 12 residues. CDR3 nucleotide sequence: TGTGCCACCAGCAGAGGCCCTGTGGAGCAGTACTTC. As protein: CATSRGPVEQYF.

V and J are TRBV10-3 and TRBJ1-4; D is perhaps TRBD1 (5 bases). V was clipped by 6 bases and J by 3 bases, with 8 bases between them. The germline V gene encodes CDR1 ENHRY and CDR2 SYGVKD. This CDR3 is built from 13 residues. CDR3 bases: TGTGCCATCAGGGGACGGTCTAATGAAAAACTGTTTTTT. It translates to CAIRGRSNEKLFF.

This clone was recorded a few times. The chain combines TRBV5-1 with TRBJ1-1; D not resolved. The CDR3 sequence is 15 residues long. Trimming stripped 4 bases from V and 4 bases from J, with 17 bases between. Germline V CDR1 and CDR2: SGHRS, YFSETQ. The CDR3 loop reads CASSRDPSGGTEAFF. The CDR3 nucleotides are TGCGCCAGCAGCCGCGACCCCTCGGGCGGCACTGAAGCTTTCTTT.

The chain uses TRBV6-6 and TRBJ2-1; 13 nucleotides align to TRBD2. The CDR3 has 16 amino acids. Losses at the gene ends were 0 bases for V and 8 bases for J; bases not matched to a gene: 4. Per the germline V gene, CDR1 is MNHNY and CDR2 is SVGAGI (reference sequence). DNA for the CDR3: TGTGCCAGCAGTTACTCGACTAGCGGGAGGAGTGATGAGCAGTTCTTC. Translating gives CASSYSTSGRSDEQFF.

The chain joins TRBV24-1 to TRBJ1-5, with D hard to call. This CDR3 comprises 14 residues. Germline CDR1 reads KGHDR; CDR2 reads SFDVKD. V dropped 2 bases and J dropped 5 bases, with 9 bases sitting between them. DNA of the CDR3: TGTGCCACCAGTGATTCCCGCGGGGATCAGCCCCAGCATTTT. Its translation is CATSDSRGDQPQHF.

The J gene is TRBJ2-3, the V gene TRBV24-1; the D is unclear. The CDR3 is 14 residues long. The germline CDR1 and CDR2 sequences are KGHDR and SFDVKD. The V and J ends lost 3 bases and 2 bases respectively, with 8 bases between them. The CDR3 coding sequence is TGTGCCACCAGTGATCGGACCACCACAGATACGCAGTATTTT. This codes for CATSDRTTTDTQYF.

This rearrangement joins TRBV5-1 to TRBJ2-5; D is possibly TRBD1 or TRBD2 (5 bases each). The germline gives CDR1 SGHRS, CDR2 YFSETQ. This CDR3 has 14 amino acids. V was clipped by 0 bases and J by 4 bases, with 10 bases between them. CDR3 protein: CASSLGERGETQYF. The DNA of the CDR3 is TGCGCCAGCAGCTTGGGGGAGAGGGGAGAGACCCAGTACTTC.

The gene calls are TRBV19 and TRBJ2-2, with D tentatively TRBD2 (5 bases). There are 14 residues in the CDR3. V lost 10 bases, J lost 7 bases, and 19 bases lay in between. The germline V gene has CDR1 LNHDA and CDR2 SQIVND (reference sequence). CDR3 sequence: CATASGVNYGELFF. The DNA for the CDR3 is TGTGCCACCGCCTCCGGGGTGAACTACGGGGAGCTGTTTTTT.

The gene calls are TRBV15 and TRBJ2-4; D might be TRBD1 (7 bases). V was cut by 8 bases and J by 0 bases, with 8 bases left in between. This CDR3 region has 13 residues. Germline-derived CDR1 and CDR2 are LNHNV and YYDKDF (reference sequence). CDR3 in DNA: TGTGCCACCCAGGGGGGAGCCAAAAACATTCAGTACTTC. Translating gives CATQGGAKNIQYF.

The chain combines TRBV6-5 with TRBJ2-1; D unresolved. CDR1 and CDR2 (germline): MNHEY, SVGAGI. The CDR3 has 14 residues. The V and J ends lost 7 bases and 5 bases respectively, with 15 bases between them. The CDR3 sequence is CASITGGGHNEQFF. The DNA of the CDR3 is TGTGCCAGCATAACGGGCGGCGGCCACAATGAGCAGTTCTTC.

The sample holds one count of this clone. The chain uses TRBV5-6 and TRBJ2-1, with D unresolved. CDR1 is SGHDT, CDR2 YYEEEE, per germline. The CDR3 consists of 14 residues. The V end was cut by 0 bases, the J end by 1 base, with 5 bases between. The DNA of the CDR3 is TGTGCCAGCAGCTTGGGCGGATCCTACAATGAGCAGTTCTTC. As protein: CASSLGGSYNEQFF.

This chain uses TRBV6-2 or TRBV6-3 with TRBJ2-5; 10 bases align to TRBD2. The trim removed 1 base at V and 4 bases at J, leaving 6 bases unmatched. The CDR3 length is 16 residues. Per germline, CDR1 MNHEY and CDR2 SVGEGT. CDR3 nucleotides: TGTGCCAGCAGTTACTTAGCGGGGGGTCGGGGAGAGACCCAGTACTTC. It specifies CASSYLAGGRGETQYF.

This chain uses TRBV18 with TRBJ2-5, with D maybe TRBD2 (5 bases). The CDR3 spans 14 residues. The V end lost 4 bases, the J end lost 3 bases, and 12 bases lay between the germline ends. The germline V gene encodes CDR1 KGHSH and CDR2 LQKENI. Here the CDR3 reads CASSRFLAEETQYF. In DNA, the CDR3 is TGTGCCAGCTCACGCTTCCTAGCTGAAGAGACCCAGTACTTC.

The chain combines TRBV5-4 with TRBJ2-2, with D tentatively TRBD2 (7 bases). The CDR3 has 16 residues. Germline CDR1 SGHNT, CDR2 YYREEE (reference sequence). With 3 bases removed from V and 5 bases from J, the gap between germline ends came to 17 bases. CDR3 bases: TGTGCCAGCAGCTCTTCTAGCGGAGGGGGGACCGGGGAGCTGTTTTTT. This encodes CASSSSSGGGTGELFF. Drawing the rest from reference TRBV5-4 and TRBJ2-2, the complete variable domain is ETGVTQSPTHLIKTRGQQVTLRCSSQSGHNTVSWYQQALGQGPQFIFQYYREEENGRGNFPPRFSGLQFPNYSSELNVNALELDDSALYLCASSSSSGGGTGELFFGEGSRLTVL.

This clone was seen more than once but under ten times. The CDR3 DNA reads TGTGCCAGCAGCCAAGGGAGGGGGACTAGCGGGAGCGGAAGCTCCTACGAGCAGTACTTC. It is translated as CASSQGRGTSGSGSSYEQYF. The chain combines TRBV4-2 with TRBJ2-7; TRBD2 matches 14 bases. V lost 1 base to trimming and J lost 0 bases; unmatched junction nucleotides: 11. Germline V gives CDR1 LGHNA, CDR2 YNFKEQ. This CDR3 has 20 amino acids.

The V gene is TRBV7-8, the J gene TRBJ1-6; 8 bases line up with TRBD1. The junction had 10 bases not matched to a gene; V was cut back by 5 bases and J by 7 bases. The CDR3 consists of 16 residues. Germline assignment: CDR1 SGHVS and CDR2 FQNEAQ. The CDR3 coding sequence is TGTGCCAGCAGCCCGAACAGGGGGTGGGAGAATTCACCCCTCCACTTT. It is translated as CASSPNRGWENSPLHF.

The chain joins TRBV4-2 to TRBJ2-1; the D gene could be TRBD1 or TRBD2 (5 bases each). Germline assignment: CDR1 LGHNA and CDR2 YNFKEQ. This CDR3 spans 16 amino acids. Trimming stripped 0 bases from V and 6 bases from J, with 15 bases between. CDR3 region: CASSQEVVAGGNEQFF. In DNA form, the CDR3 reads TGTGCCAGCAGCCAAGAGGTTGTCGCTGGGGGCAATGAGCAGTTCTTC.

This chain links TRBV3-1 (or the pseudogene TRBV3-2) with TRBJ2-1; 8 nucleotides line up with TRBD1. With V trimmed by 4 bases and J by 7 bases, 15 bases remained unmatched. From germline, CDR1 is LGHDT and CDR2 YNNKEL (reference sequence). CDR3 length: 17 amino acids. The CDR3 DNA reads as TGTGCCAGCAGCCTCACGCCCGGGACAGGTAGGCCGAATGAGCAGTTCTTC. Protein: CASSLTPGTGRPNEQFF.

The rearrangement links TRBV5-4 to TRBJ1-2, with D possibly matching TRBD1 (6 bases). CDR1 is SGHNT, CDR2 YYREEE, per germline (reference sequence). V was cut by 1 base and J by 1 base, with 11 bases left in between. The CDR3 totals 15 residues. The CDR3 protein is CASSLRGGLNYGYTF. CDR3 sequence (DNA): TGTGCCAGCAGCTTGAGAGGGGGGCTTAACTATGGCTACACCTTC. Full variable domain (rest looked up from reference TRBV5-4 and TRBJ1-2): ETGVTQSPTHLIKTRGQQVTLRCSSQSGHNTVSWYQQALGQGPQFIFQYYREEENGRGNFPPRFSGLQFPNYSSELNVNALELDDSALYLCASSLRGGLNYGYTFGSGTRLTVV.

The CDR3 DNA sequence: TGTGCCAGCAGCTCCCCTCTCGGTGGGGGTTGGAAGCAGTACTTC. Translated, it gives CASSSPLGGGWKQYF. The chain carries TRBV7-9 and TRBJ2-7, with D perhaps being TRBD1 or TRBD2 (5 bases each). The ends were cut back, 4 bases at V and 8 bases at J, with 21 bases in the middle. Per germline, CDR1 SEHNR and CDR2 FQNEAQ (reference sequence). The CDR3 runs 15 residues.

This sequence joins TRBV19 and TRBJ1-5, with D hard to call. Germline values: CDR1 LNHDA, CDR2 SQIVND (reference sequence). V shed 5 bases and J shed 5 bases, with 16 bases lying between them. The CDR3 runs to 15 residues. The CDR3 protein is CASSPMDGTYQPQHF. As DNA, the CDR3 is TGTGCCAGTAGTCCAATGGACGGCACTTATCAGCCCCAGCATTTT. The whole variable domain, remainder taken from reference TRBV19 and TRBJ1-5, is DGGITQSPKYLFRKEGQNVTLSCEQNLNHDAMYWYRQDPGQGLRLIYYSQIVNDFQKGDIAEGYSVSREKKESFPLTVTSAQKNPTAFYLCASSPMDGTYQPQHFGDGTRLSIL.

This chain uses TRBV7-9 with TRBJ2-7; 9 bases match TRBD2. Germline values: CDR1 SEHNR, CDR2 FQNEAQ (reference sequence). The V segment lost 4 bases and the J segment 5 bases; nucleotides outside the gene matches: 9. This CDR3 region has 15 residues. DNA of the CDR3: TGTGCCAGCAGCTCCATAGCGGGAGCAGTCCACGAGCAGTACTTC. It codes for CASSSIAGAVHEQYF.

The chain links TRBV11-3 to TRBJ2-1, with 10 bases aligning to TRBD2. This CDR3 has 15 residues. CDR1 is SGHNT and CDR2 is YENEEA in the germline V gene. With V trimmed by 5 bases and J by 5 bases, 6 bases remained unmatched. The CDR3 coding sequence is TGTGCCAGCAGCCAAACTAGCGGGGCTAACAATGAGCAGTTCTTC. Its translation is CASSQTSGANNEQFF.

V gene TRBV7-9 combines with J gene TRBJ1-1; D is uncertain. Trimming pared 2 bases from V and 4 bases from J, leaving 11 bases between. This CDR3 region has 14 residues. Germline V CDR1 and CDR2: SEHNR, FQNEAQ (reference sequence). CDR3 in DNA: TGTGCCAGCAGCTTACCCGGAAGGAGCACTGAAGCTTTCTTT. This encodes CASSLPGRSTEAFF.

Many counts were recorded for this clone. This chain connects TRBV10-3 to TRBJ1-2, with 9 bases fitting TRBD1. The ends lost 0 bases at V and 2 bases at J; junction bases unmatched: 4. This CDR3 is 16 amino acids long. Germline V gene sequence: CDR1 ENHRY, CDR2 SYGVKD. The CDR3 spells CAISESGQGSNYGYTF. As DNA, the CDR3 is TGTGCCATCAGTGAGTCGGGACAGGGTTCAAACTATGGCTACACCTTC.

This chain connects TRBV3-1 (or the pseudogene TRBV3-2) to TRBJ2-3, with 8 bases identical to TRBD2. The germline V gene encodes CDR1 LGHDT and CDR2 YNNKEL (reference sequence). This CDR3 contains 16 residues. Trimming took 4 bases from V and 3 from J; bases not matched to a gene: 9. The CDR3 sequence: CASSPSAGVPTDTQYF. The CDR3 DNA reads TGTGCCAGCAGCCCATCAGCGGGGGTTCCTACAGATACGCAGTATTTT.

In its sample, this clone was seen a few times. CDR3 region: CASKGLIDRSGYTF. CDR3 nucleotides: TGCGCCAGTAAGGGGTTAATAGATCGGAGTGGCTACACCTTC. V gene TRBV5-1 combines with J gene TRBJ1-2; D possibly corresponds to TRBD1 (5 bases). The germline CDR1 and CDR2 sequences are SGHRS and YFSETQ. V lost 8 bases and J lost 7, with 21 bases in between. The CDR3 has 14 amino acids.